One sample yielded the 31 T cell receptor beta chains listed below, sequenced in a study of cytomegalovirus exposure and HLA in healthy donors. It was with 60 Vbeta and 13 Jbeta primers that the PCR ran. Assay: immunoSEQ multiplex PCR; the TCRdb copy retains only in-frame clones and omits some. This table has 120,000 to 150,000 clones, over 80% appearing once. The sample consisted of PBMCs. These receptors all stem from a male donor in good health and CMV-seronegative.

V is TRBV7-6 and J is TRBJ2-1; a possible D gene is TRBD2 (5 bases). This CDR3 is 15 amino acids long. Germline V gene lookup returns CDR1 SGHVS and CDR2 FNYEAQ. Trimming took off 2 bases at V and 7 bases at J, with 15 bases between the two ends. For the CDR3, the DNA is TGTGCCAGCAGCTTAACCCCGACGGGGTTAAATGAGCAGTTCTTC. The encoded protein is CASSLTPTGLNEQFF.

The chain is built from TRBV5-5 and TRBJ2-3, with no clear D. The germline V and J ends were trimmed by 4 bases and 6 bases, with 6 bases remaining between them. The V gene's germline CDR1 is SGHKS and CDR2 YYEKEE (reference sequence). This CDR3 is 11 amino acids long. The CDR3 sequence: CASSAADTQYF. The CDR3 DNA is TGTGCCAGCAGCGCGGCTGATACGCAGTATTTT.

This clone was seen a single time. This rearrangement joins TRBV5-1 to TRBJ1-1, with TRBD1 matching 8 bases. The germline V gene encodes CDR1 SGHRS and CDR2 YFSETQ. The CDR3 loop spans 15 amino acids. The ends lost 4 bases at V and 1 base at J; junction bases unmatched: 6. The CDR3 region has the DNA TGCGCCAGCAGCAGACAGACAGGGGCGAACACTGAAGCTTTCTTT. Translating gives CASSRQTGANTEAFF.

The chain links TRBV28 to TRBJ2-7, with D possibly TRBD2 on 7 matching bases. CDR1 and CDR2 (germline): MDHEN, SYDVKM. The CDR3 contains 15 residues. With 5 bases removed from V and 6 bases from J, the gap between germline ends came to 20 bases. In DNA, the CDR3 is TGTGCCAGCAGTCGCGAGGGGGGGGGAGGCCCCGAGCAGTACTTC. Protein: CASSREGGGGPEQYF.

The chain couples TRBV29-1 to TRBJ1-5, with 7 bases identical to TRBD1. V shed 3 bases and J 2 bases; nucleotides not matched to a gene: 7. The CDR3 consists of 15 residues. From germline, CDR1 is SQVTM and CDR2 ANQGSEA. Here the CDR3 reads CSVDETGNRNQPQHF. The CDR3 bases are TGCAGCGTTGACGAGACAGGGAATCGCAATCAGCCCCAGCATTTT.

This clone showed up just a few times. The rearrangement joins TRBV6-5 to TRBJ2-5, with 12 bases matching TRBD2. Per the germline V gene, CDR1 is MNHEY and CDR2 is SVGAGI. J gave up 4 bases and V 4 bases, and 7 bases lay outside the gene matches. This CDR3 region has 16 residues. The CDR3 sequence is CASSSGLAGLGETQYF. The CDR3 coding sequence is TGTGCCAGCAGTTCTGGACTAGCGGGGTTAGGAGAGACCCAGTACTTC.

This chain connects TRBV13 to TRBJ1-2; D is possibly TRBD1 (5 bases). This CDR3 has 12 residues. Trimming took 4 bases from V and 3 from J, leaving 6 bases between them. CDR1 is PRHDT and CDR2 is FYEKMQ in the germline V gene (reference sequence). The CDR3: CASSWDYYGYTF. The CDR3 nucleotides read TGTGCCAGCAGCTGGGACTACTATGGCTACACCTTC.

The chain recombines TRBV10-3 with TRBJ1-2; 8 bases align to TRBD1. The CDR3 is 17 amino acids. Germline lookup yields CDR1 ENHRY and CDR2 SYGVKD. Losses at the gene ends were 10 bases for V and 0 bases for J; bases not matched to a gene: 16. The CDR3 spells CATHEIGQGETNYGYTF. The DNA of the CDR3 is TGTGCCACGCATGAGATCGGACAGGGAGAAACTAACTATGGCTACACCTTC.

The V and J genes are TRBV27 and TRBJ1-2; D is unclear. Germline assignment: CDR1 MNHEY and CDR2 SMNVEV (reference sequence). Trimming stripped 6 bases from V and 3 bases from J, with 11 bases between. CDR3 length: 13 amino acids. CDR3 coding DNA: TGTGCCAGCAGGGACGGACTCCACTATGGCTACACCTTC. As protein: CASRDGLHYGYTF.

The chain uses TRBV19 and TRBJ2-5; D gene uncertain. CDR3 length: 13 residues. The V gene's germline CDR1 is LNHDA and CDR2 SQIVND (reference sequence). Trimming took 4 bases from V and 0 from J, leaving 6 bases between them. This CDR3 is CASSTAYQETQYF. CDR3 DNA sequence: TGTGCCAGTAGTACTGCGTACCAAGAGACCCAGTACTTC.

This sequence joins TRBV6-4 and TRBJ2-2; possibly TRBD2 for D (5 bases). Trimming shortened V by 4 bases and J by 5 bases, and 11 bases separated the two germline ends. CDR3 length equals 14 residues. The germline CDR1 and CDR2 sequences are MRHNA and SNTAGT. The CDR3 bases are TGTGCCAGCAGTGGAGGGCAAGAGACCGGGGAGCTGTTTTTT. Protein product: CASSGGQETGELFF.

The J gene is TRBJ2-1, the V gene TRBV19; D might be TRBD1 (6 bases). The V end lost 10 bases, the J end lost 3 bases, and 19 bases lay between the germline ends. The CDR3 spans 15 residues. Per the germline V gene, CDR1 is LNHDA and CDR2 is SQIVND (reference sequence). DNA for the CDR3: TGTGCCACAGAAGTTGGGGGCCATTACTACAATGAGCAGTTCTTC. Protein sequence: CATEVGGHYYNEQFF.

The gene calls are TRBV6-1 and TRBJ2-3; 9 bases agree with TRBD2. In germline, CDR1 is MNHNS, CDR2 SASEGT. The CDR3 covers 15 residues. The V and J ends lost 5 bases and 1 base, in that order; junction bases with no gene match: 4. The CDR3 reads CASSLERGGTDTQYF. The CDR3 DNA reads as TGTGCCAGCAGTTTAGAGCGGGGGGGCACAGATACGCAGTATTTT.

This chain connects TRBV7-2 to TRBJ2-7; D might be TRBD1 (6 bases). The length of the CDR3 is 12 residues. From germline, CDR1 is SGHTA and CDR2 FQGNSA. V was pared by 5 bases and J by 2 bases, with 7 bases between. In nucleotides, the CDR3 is TGTGCCAGCAGCAAGGGGGCCTACGAGCAGTACTTC. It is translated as CASSKGAYEQYF.

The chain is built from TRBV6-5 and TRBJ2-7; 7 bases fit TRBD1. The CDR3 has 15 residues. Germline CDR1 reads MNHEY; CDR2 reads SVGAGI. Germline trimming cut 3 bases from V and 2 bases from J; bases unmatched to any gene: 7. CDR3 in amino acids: CASSYRERGPYEQYF. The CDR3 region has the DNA TGTGCCAGCAGTTATAGAGAAAGGGGGCCCTACGAGCAGTACTTC.

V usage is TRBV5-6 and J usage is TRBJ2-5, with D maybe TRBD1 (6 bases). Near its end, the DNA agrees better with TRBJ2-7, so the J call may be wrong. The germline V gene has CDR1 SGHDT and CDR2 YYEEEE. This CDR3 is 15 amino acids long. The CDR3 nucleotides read TGTGCCAGCAGCTCCGAGACAGGAATCTTCTACGAGCAGTACTTC. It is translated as CASSSETGIFYEQYF.

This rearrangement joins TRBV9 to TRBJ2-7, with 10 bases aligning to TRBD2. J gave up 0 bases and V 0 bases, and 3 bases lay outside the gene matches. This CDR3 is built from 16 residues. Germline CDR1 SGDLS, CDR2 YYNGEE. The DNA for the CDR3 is TGTGCCAGCAGCGTAGGGGGACTAGCGAGCTCCTACGAGCAGTACTTC. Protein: CASSVGGLASSYEQYF.

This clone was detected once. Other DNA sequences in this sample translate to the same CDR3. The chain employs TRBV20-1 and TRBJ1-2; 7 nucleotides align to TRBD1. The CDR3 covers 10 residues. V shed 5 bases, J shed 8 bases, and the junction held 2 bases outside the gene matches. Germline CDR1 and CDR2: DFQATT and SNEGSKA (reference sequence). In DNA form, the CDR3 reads TGCAGTGCTGACAGGGACGGCTACACCTTC. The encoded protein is CSADRDGYTF.

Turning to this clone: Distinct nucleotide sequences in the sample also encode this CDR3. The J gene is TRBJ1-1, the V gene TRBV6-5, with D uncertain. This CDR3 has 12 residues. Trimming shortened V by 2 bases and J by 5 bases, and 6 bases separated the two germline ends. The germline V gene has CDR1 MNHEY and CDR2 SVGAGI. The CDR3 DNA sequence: TGTGCCAGCAGTTACGGAGGGACTGAAGCTTTCTTT. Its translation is CASSYGGTEAFF.

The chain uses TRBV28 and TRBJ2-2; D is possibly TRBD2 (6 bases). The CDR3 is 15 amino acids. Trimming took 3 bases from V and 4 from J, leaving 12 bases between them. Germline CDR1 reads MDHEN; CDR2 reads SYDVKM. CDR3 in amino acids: CASSLGGGPTGELFF. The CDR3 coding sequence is TGTGCCAGCAGTTTGGGAGGCGGTCCCACCGGGGAGCTGTTTTTT.

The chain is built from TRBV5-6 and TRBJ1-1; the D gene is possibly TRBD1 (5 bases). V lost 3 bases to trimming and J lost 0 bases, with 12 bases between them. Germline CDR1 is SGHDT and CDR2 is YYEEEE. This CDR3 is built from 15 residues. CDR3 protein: CASSSQQVMNTEAFF. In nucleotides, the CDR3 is TGTGCCAGCAGCTCTCAACAGGTTATGAACACTGAAGCTTTCTTT.

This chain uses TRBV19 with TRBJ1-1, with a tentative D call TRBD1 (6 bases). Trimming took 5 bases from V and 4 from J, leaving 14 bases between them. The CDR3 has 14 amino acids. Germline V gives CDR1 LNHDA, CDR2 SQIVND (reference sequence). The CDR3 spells CASSEQGWGTEAFF. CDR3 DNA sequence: TGTGCCAGTAGTGAACAGGGTTGGGGCACTGAAGCTTTCTTT.

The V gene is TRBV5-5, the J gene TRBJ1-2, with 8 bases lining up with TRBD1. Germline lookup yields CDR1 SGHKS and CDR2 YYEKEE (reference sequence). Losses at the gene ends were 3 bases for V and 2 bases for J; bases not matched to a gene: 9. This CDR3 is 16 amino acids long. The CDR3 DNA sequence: TGTGCCAGCAGCTCGCGGCCGTGGGACAGGAACTATGGCTACACCTTC. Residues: CASSSRPWDRNYGYTF.

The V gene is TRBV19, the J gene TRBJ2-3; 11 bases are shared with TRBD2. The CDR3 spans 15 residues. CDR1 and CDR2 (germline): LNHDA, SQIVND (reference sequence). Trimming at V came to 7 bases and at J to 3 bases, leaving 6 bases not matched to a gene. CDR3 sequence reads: CASNYLAGGTDTQYF. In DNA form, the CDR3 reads TGTGCCAGTAACTATCTAGCGGGAGGAACAGATACGCAGTATTTT.

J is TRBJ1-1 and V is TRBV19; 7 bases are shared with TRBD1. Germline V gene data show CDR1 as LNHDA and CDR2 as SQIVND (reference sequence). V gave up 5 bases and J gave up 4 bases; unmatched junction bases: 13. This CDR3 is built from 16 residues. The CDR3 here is CASSPRTGSGGTEAFF. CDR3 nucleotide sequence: TGTGCCAGTAGTCCCCGGACAGGAAGTGGGGGCACTGAAGCTTTCTTT.

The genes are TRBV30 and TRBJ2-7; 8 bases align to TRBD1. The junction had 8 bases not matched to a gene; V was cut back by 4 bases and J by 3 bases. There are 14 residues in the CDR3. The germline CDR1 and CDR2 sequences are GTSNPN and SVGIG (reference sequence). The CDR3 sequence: CAWKQGVSGYEQYF. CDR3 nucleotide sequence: TGTGCCTGGAAACAGGGGGTTTCGGGCTACGAGCAGTACTTC.

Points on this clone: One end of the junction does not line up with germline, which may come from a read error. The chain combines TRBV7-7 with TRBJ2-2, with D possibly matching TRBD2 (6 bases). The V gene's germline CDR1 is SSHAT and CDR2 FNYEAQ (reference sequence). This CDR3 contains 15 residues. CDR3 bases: TGTGCTAGCAGCACCGGGACTCTGAACACCGGGGAGCTGTTTTTT. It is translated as CASSTGTLNTGELFF.

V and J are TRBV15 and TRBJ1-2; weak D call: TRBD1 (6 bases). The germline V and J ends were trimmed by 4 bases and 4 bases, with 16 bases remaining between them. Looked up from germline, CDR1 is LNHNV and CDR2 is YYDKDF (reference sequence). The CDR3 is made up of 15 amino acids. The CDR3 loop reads CATSKPDRTAYGYTF. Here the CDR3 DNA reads TGTGCCACCAGCAAGCCCGACAGGACCGCCTATGGCTACACCTTC.

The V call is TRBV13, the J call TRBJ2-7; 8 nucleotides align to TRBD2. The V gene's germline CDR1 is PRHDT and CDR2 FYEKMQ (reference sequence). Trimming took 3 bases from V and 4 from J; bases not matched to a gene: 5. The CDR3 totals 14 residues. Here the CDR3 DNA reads TGTGCCAGCAGCTTCGGACTAGCTATGTACGAGCAGTACTTC. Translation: CASSFGLAMYEQYF.

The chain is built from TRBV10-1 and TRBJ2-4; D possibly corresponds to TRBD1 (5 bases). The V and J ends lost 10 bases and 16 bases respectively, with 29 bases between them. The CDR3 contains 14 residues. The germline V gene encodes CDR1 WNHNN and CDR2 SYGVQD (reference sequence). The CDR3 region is CAIPPRATTYGGYF. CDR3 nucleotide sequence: TGCGCCATCCCCCCCAGGGCGACCACGTACGGTGGCTACTTC.

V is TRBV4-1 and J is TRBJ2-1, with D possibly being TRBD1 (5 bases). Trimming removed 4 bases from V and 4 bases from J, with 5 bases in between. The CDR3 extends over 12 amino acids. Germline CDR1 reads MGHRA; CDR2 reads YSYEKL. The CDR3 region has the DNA TGCGCCAGCAGCCCAGGGTACAATGAGCAGTTCTTC. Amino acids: CASSPGYNEQFF.